This TCR beta chain was sequenced in a study of early T cells in non-severe SARS-CoV-2 infection. Study details: Sequencing was performed on bulk RNA from unsorted whole blood, leaving chains unpaired. The study, taken as a whole, reports: The study's VDJdb matching favored anti-spike CD8 responses and missed private and CD4 specificities.

Germline lookup yields CDR1 SQVTM and CDR2 ANQGSEA. The germline V and J ends were trimmed by 3 bases and 8 bases, with 10 bases remaining between them. This CDR3 is 11 amino acids long. Individual cDNA molecules carried attached unique molecular identifiers. One entry per CDR3 protein results from TCRdb running MiXCR on the 5' RACE reads. Found here are some 57,000 distinct CDR3 sequences, 9.5% to 14% of them singletons; the top ten hold about 1.5%. Comment on this clonotype: Its specificity is not known.

The chain couples TRBV29-1 to TRBJ1-2; D is unresolved. Source material: whole blood. The source of this sequence is an adult who was a healthcare worker with PCR-confirmed SARS-CoV-2 infection or an uninfected control (not recorded which). The CDR3 reads CSVEDGRGYTF. The DNA of the CDR3 is TGCAGCGTTGAGGACGGGCGCGGCTACACCTTC.